This T cell receptor (beta chain) came from a study of graft-versus-host responses after intestinal transplantation. This CDR3 spans 12 amino acids. The germline V and J ends were trimmed by 8 bases and 3 bases, with 7 bases remaining between them. Germline loops: CDR1 SGHVS, CDR2 FQNEAQ. Clones were read by immunoSEQ multiplex PCR, and TCRdb kept only the in-frame ones, dropping some. The repertoire has tens of thousands of clones, around 90% of them found once; the top ten carry nearly 2.5%. Note on this clone: No antigen is known for it.

Study-level findings and limits: Early post-transplant HvG declines showed an association with peak circulating GvH clone levels.

This specimen consisted of unstimulated CD8+ T cells sorted from spleen or lymph node cells, obtained before intestinal transplant. This receptor was obtained from a human donor who received an intestinal transplant. The rearrangement uses TRBV7-8 and TRBJ2-2; D is unresolved. The CDR3 loop is CASGSDTGELFF. CDR3 nucleotides: TGTGCCAGCGGTTCGGACACCGGGGAGCTGTTTTTT.